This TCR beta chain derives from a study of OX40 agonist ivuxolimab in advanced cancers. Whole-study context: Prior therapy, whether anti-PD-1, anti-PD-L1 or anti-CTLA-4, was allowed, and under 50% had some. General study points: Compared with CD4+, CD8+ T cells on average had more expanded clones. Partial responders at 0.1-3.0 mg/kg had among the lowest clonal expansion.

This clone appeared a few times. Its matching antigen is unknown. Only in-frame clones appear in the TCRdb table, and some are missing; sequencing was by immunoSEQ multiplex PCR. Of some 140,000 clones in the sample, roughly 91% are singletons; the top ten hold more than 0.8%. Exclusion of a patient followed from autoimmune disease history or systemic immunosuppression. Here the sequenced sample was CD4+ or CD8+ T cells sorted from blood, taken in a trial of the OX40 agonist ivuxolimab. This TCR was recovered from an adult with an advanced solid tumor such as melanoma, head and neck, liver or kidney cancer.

CDR3 sequence (DNA): TGTGCCAGCAGTCAAGAACCGGGCGCTGGAACCGGGGAGCTGTTTTTT. It is translated as CASSQEPGAGTGELFF. The chain joins TRBV7-2 to TRBJ2-2; D not certain. Germline loops: CDR1 SGHTA, CDR2 FQGNSA. The germline V and J ends were trimmed by 6 bases and 5 bases, with 19 bases remaining between them. The CDR3 is 16 amino acids.